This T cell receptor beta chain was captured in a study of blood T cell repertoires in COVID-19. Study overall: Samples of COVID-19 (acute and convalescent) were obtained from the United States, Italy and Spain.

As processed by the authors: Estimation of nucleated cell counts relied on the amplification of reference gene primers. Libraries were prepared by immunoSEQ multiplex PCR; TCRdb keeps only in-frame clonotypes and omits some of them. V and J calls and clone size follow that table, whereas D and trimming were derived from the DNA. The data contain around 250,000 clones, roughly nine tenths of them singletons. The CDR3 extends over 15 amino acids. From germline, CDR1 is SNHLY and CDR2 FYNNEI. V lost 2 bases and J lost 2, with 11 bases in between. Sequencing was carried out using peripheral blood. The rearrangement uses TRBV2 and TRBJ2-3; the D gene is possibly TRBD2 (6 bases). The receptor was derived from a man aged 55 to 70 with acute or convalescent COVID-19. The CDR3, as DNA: TGTGCCAGCAGTGAAAGTCCGGACTACACAGATACGCAGTATTTT. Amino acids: CASSESPDYTDTQYF. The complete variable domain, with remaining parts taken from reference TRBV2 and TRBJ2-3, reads EPEVTQTPSHQVTQMGQEVILRCVPISNHLYFYWYRQILGQKVEFLVSFYNNEISEKSEIFDDQFSVERPDGSNFTLKIRSTKLEDSAMYFCASSESPDYTDTQYFGPGTRLTVL.